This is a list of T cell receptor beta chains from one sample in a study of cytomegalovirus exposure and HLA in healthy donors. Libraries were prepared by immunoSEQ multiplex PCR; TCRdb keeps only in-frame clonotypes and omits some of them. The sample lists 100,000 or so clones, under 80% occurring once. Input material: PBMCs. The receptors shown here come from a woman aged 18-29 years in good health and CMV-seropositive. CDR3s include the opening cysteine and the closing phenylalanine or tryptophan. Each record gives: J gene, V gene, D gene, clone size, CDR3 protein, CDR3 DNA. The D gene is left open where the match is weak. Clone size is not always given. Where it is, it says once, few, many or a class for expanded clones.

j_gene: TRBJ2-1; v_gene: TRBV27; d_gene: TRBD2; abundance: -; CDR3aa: CASSRKSGSSYNEQFF; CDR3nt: TGTGCCAGCAGCCGTAAAAGCGGGAGCTCCTACAATGAGCAGTTCTTC
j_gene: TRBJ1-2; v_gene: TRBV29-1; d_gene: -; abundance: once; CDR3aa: CSVYRAPDYGYTF; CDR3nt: TGCAGCGTTTACAGGGCCCCCGACTATGGCTACACCTTC
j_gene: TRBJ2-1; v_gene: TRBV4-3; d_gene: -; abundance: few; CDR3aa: CASSQAVGLVSNEQFF; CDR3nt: TGCGCCAGCAGCCAAGCGGTCGGTCTAGTCAGCAATGAGCAGTTCTTC
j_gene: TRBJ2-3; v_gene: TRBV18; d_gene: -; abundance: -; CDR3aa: CASSPGHSTDTQYF; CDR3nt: TGTGCCAGCTCACCGGGACACAGCACAGATACGCAGTATTTT
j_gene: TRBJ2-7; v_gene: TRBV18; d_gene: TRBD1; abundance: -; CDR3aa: CASSPRTGEYEQYF; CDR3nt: TGTGCCAGCTCTCCAAGGACAGGGGAATACGAGCAGTACTTC
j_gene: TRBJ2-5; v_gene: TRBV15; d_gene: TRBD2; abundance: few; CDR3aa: CATSRYRTSGNQETQYF; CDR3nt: TGTGCCACCAGCAGATATCGGACTAGCGGGAACCAAGAGACCCAGTACTTC
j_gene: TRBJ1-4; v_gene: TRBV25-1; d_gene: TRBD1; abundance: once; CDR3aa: CASSDPSRDSLEKLFF; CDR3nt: TGTGCCAGCAGTGACCCCTCCCGGGACAGCCTCGAAAAACTGTTTTTT
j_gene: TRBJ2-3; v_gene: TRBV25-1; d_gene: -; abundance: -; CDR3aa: CASSEYGLKSDTQYF; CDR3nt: TGTGCCAGCAGTGAATATGGTCTAAAATCGGATACGCAGTATTTT
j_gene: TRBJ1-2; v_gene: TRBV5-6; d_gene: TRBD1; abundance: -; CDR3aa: CASSPGQGYGYTF; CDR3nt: TGTGCCAGCAGCCCAGGACAGGGGTATGGCTACACCTTC
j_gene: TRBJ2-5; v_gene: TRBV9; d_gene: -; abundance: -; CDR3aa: CASSVVGGVGETQYF; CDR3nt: TGTGCCAGCAGCGTAGTAGGAGGGGTGGGAGAGACCCAGTACTTC
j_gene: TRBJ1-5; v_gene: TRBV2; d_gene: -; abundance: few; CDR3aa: CASRAPGSNQPQHF; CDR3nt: TGTGCCAGCAGGGCACCGGGAAGCAATCAGCCCCAGCATTTT
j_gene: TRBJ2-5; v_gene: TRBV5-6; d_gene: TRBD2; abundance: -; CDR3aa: CASSLSPSGFQETQYF; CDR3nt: TGTGCCAGCAGCTTGTCGCCTAGCGGGTTTCAAGAGACCCAGTACTTC
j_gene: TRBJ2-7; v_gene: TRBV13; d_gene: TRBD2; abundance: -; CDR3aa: CASSSGLAGAHEQYF; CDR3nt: TGTGCCAGCAGCTCCGGACTAGCGGGAGCCCACGAGCAGTACTTC
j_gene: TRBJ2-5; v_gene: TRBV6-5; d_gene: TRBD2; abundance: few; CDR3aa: CASKGGLAQETQYF; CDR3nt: TGTGCCAGCAAGGGCGGACTAGCGCAAGAGACCCAGTACTTC
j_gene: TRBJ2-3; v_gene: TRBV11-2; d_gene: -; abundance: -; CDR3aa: CASRNEQAQYF; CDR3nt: TGTGCCAGCAGGAATGAACAGGCGCAGTATTTT
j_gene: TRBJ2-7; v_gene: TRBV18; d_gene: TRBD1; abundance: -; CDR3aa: CASSPGQAPDTEQYF; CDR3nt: TGTGCCAGCTCGCCTGGACAGGCACCTGATACGGAGCAGTACTTC
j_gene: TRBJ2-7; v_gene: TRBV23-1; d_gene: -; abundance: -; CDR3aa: CASSLTGYSYEQYF; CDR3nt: TGCGCCAGCAGTCTGACCGGGTACTCCTACGAGCAGTACTTC
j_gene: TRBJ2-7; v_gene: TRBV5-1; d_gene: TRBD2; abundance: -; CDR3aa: CASSPGTSGYEQYF; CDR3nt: TGCGCCAGCAGTCCCGGGACTAGCGGATACGAGCAGTACTTC
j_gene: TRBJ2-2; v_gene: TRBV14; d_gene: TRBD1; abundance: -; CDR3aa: CASSGQGATGELFF; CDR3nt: TGTGCCAGCAGTGGACAGGGGGCAACCGGGGAGCTGTTTTTT
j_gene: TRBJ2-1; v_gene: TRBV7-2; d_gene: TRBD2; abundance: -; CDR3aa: CASSLGSGVISSYNEQFF; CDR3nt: TGTGCCAGCAGCTTAGGAAGCGGGGTGATAAGCTCCTACAATGAGCAGTTCTTC
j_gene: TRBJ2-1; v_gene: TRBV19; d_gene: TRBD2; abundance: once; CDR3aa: CASSTLDWGLAGVNEQFF; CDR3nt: TGTGCCAGTAGTACATTGGACTGGGGACTAGCGGGAGTCAATGAGCAGTTCTTC
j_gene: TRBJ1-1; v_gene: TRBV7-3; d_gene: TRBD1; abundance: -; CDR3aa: CASSLTGTAMNTEAFF; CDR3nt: TGTGCCAGCAGCTTAACGGGGACAGCCATGAACACTGAAGCTTTCTTT
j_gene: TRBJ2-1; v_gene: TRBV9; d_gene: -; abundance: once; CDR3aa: CASSVESLASYNEQFF; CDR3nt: TGTGCCAGCAGCGTAGAGAGCCTAGCCTCCTACAATGAGCAGTTCTTC
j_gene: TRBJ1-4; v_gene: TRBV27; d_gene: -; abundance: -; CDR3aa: CASSLTYATNEKLFF; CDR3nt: TGTGCCAGCAGTTTAACCTATGCAACTAATGAAAAACTGTTTTTT
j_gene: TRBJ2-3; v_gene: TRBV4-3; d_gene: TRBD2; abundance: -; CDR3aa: CASSQDRWGTSGRHTDTQYF; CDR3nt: TGCGCCAGCAGCCAAGATCGGTGGGGGACTAGCGGGAGGCACACAGATACGCAGTATTTT
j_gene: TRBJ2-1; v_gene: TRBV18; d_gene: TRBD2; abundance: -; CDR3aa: CASSLTSGSYNEQFF; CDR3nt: TGTGCCAGCTCACTGACTAGCGGGTCCTACAATGAGCAGTTCTTC
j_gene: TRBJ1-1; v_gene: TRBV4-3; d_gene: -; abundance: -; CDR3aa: CASSQAEMANTEAFF; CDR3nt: TGCGCCAGCAGCCAAGCGGAGATGGCGAACACTGAAGCTTTCTTT
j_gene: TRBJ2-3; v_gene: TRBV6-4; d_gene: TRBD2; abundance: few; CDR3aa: CASSEREADTQYF; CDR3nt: TGTGCCAGCAGTGAGCGGGAGGCAGATACGCAGTATTTT
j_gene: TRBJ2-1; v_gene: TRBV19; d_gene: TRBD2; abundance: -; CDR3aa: CASRLAGGSRKRIGFNEQFF; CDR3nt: TGTGCCAGTAGGCTAGCGGGAGGAAGTAGGAAAAGGATAGGGTTCAATGAGCAGTTCTTC
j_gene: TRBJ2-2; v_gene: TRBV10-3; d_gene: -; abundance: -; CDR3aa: CAIASDYLEGGELFF; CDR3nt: TGTGCCATTGCTTCGGACTACCTCGAGGGCGGGGAGCTGTTTTTT
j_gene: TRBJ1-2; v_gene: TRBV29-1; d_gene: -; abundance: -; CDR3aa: CSVEGGTYGYTF; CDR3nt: TGCAGCGTTGAAGGGGGCACTTATGGCTACACCTTC
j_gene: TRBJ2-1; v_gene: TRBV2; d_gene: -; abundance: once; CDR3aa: CASSEAVDEQFF; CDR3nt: TGTGCCAGCAGTGAAGCGGTAGATGAGCAGTTCTTC